This TCR beta chain was identified in a study of blood T cells in healthy people across ages. Remarks on this clonotype: What it binds is not known.

Points from the study as a whole: Both naive CD4+ cell counts and diversity were greater in long-lived donors than in aged donors. It was not known whether donors were CMV positive (a possible confounder of expanded clonotype changes).

V shed 0 bases and J shed 8 bases, with 12 bases lying between them. This CDR3 is 14 amino acids long. Germline V lookup: CDR1 SGHRS, CDR2 YFSETQ. The authors isolated at least 6 million PBMCs per sample. Alongside a J-beta primer mix, a sample-barcoded 5' primer served in a second PCR lasting 7 to 11 cycles. One entry per CDR3 protein results from TCRdb running MiXCR on the 5' RACE reads. Of around 800,000 distinct CDR3 sequences listed, around 45% are singletons. This TCR was recovered from a man between 60 and 70 years old in good health. The chain carries TRBV5-1 and TRBJ2-1; a possible D gene is TRBD1 (6 bases). Material for sequencing was blood. CDR3 protein: CASSLGRGEDEQFF. The CDR3 region has the DNA TGCGCCAGCAGCTTGGGCAGGGGTGAGGATGAGCAGTTCTTC.